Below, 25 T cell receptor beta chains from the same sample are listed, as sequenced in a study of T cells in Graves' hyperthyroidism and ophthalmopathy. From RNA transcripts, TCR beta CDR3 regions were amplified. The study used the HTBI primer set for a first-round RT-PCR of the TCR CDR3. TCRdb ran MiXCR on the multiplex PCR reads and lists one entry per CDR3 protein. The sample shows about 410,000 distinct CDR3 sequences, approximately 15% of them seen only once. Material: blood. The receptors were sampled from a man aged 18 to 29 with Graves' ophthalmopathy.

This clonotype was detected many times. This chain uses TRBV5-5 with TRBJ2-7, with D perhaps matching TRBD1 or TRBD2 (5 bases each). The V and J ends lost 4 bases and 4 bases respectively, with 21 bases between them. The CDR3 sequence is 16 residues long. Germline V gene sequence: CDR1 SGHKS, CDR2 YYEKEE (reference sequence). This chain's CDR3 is CASSLNEGLALYEQYF. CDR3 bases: TGTGCCAGCAGCCTCAATGAGGGGCTAGCCCTATACGAGCAGTACTTC.

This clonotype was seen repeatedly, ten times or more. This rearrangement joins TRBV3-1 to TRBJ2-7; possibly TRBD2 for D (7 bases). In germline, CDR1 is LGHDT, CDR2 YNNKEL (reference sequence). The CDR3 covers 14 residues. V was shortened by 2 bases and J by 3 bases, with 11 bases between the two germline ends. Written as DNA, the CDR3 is TGTGCCAGCAGCCAAAGGGGGGGGAGCTACGAGCAGTACTTC. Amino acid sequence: CASSQRGGSYEQYF.

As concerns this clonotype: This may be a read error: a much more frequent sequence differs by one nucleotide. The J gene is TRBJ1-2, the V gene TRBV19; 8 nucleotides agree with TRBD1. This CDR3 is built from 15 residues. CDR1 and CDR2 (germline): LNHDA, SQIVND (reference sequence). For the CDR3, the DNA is TGTGCCAGTAGAAACCAGGGGGCGAGAGACTATGGCCACACCTTC. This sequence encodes CASRNQGARDYGHTF.

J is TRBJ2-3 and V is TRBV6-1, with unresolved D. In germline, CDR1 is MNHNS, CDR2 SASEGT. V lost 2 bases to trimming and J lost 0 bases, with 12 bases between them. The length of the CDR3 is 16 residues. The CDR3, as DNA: TGTGCCAGCAGTGAACCTTTGGAAACTAGCACAGATACGCAGTATTTT. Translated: CASSEPLETSTDTQYF.

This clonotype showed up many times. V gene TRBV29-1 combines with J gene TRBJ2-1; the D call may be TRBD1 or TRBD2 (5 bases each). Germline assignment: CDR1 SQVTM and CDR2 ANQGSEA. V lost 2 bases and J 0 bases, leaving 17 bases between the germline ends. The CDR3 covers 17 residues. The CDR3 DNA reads TGCAGCGTTGAATTGGGGACCCGAATCAGCTCCTACAATGAGCAGTTCTTC. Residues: CSVELGTRISSYNEQFF.

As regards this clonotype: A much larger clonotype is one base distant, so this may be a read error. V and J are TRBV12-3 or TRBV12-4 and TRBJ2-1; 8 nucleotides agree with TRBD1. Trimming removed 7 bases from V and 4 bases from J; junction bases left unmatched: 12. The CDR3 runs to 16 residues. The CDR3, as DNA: TGTGCCAGCACCACCTACGGGACAGGCACATACAATGAGCAGTTCTTC. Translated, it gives CASTTYGTGTYNEQFF.

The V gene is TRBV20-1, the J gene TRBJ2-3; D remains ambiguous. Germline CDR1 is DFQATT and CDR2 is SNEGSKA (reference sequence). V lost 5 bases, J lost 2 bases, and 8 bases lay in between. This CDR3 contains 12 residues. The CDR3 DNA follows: TGCAGTGCTCACCTCCCCACAGATACGCAGTATTTT. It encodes CSAHLPTDTQYF.

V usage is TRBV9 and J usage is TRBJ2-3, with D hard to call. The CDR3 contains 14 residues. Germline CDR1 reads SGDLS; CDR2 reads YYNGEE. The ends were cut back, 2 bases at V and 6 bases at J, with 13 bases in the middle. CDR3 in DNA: TGTGCCAGCAGCGTCCAAGTATACTCGGATACGCAGTATTTT. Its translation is CASSVQVYSDTQYF.

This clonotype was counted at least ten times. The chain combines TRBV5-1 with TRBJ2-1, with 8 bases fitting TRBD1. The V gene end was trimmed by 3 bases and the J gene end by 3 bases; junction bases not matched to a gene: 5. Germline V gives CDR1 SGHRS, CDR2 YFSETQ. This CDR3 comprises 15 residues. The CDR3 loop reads CASSWGDRLYNEQFF. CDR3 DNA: TGCGCCAGCAGCTGGGGGGACAGGCTCTACAATGAGCAGTTCTTC.

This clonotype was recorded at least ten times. CDR3 in amino acids: CASSPFAQVDGYTF. As DNA, the CDR3 is TGTGCCAGCAGCCCTTTCGCACAGGTCGATGGCTACACCTTC. This rearrangement joins TRBV7-9 to TRBJ1-2, with D possibly matching TRBD1 (5 bases). The V gene's germline CDR1 is SEHNR and CDR2 FQNEAQ (reference sequence). The V and J ends lost 5 bases and 6 bases respectively, with 16 bases between them. The CDR3 length is 14 residues.

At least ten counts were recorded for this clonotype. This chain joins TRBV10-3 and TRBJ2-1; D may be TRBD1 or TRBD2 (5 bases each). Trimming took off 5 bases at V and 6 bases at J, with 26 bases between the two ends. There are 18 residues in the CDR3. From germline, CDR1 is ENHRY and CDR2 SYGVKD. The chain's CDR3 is CAISLGLLLARGVNEQFF. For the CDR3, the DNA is TGTGCCATCAGTCTAGGCCTCTTGCTAGCAAGGGGAGTCAATGAGCAGTTCTTC.

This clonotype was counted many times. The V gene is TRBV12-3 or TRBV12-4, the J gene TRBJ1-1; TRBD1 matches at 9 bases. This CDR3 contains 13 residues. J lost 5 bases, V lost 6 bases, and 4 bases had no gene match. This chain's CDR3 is CASSTQGATEAFF. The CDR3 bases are TGTGCCAGCAGCACACAGGGGGCTACTGAAGCTTTCTTT.

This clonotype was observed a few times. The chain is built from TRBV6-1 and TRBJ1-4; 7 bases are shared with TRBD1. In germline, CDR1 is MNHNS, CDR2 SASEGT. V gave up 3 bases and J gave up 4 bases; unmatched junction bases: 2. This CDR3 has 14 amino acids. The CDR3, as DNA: TGTGCCAGCAGTGAGGACAGGCTTAATGAAAAACTGTTTTTT. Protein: CASSEDRLNEKLFF.

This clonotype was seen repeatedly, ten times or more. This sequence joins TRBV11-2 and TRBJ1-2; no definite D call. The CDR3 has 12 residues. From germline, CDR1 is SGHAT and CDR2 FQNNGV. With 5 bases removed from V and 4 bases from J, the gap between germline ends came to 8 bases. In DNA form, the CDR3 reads TGTGCCAGCAGCCCCCTGCGCTATGGCTACACCTTC. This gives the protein CASSPLRYGYTF.

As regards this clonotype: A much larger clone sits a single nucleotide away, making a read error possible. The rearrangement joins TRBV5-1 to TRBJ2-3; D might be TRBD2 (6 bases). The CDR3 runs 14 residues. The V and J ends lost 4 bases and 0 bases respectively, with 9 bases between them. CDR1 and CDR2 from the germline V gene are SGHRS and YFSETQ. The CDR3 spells CASSAGTSTDTQYF. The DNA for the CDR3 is TGCGCCAGCAGCGCCGGGACTAGCACAGATACGCAGTATTTT. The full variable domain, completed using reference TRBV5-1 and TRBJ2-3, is KAGVTQTPRYLIKTRGQQVTLSCSPISGHRSVSWYQQTPGQGLQFLFEYFSETQRNKGNFPGRFSGRQFSNSRSEMNVSTLELGDSALYLCASSAGTSTDTQYFGPGTRLTVL.

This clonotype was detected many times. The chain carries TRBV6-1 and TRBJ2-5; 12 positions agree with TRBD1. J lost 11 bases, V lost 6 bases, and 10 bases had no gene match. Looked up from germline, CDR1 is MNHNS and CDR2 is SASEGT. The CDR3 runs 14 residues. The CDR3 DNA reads TGTGCCAGCAGGAAGGACCGGGACAGGGGGCATCAGTACTTC. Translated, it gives CASRKDRDRGHQYF.

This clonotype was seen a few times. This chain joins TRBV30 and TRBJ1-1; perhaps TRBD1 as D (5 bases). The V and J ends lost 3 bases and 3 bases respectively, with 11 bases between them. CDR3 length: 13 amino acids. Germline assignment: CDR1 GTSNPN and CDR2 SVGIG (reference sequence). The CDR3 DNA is TGTGCCTGGAGGATGGGACTAGACACTGAAGCTTTCTTT. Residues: CAWRMGLDTEAFF. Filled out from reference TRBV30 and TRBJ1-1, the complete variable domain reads SQTIHQWPATLVQPVGSPLSLECTVEGTSNPNLYWYRQAAGRGLQLLFYSVGIGQISSEVPQNLSASRPQDRQFILSSKKLLLSDSGFYLCAWRMGLDTEAFFGQGTRLTVV.

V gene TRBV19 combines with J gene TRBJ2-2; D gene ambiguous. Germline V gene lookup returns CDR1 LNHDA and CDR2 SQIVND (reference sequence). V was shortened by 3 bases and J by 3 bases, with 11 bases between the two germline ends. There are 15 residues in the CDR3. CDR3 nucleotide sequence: TGTGCCAGTAGTATCGAGAACAGCTACACCGGGGAGCTGTTTTTT. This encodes CASSIENSYTGELFF.

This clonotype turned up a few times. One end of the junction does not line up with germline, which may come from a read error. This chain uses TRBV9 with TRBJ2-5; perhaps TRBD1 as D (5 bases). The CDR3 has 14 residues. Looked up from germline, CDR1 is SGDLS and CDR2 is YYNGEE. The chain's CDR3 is CANSVDRWGETQYF. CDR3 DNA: TGTGCCAACAGCGTAGATCGGTGGGGCGAGACCCAGTACTTC.

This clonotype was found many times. This CDR3 is CASSLTGEGYEQYF. The CDR3 DNA reads as TGTGCCAGCAGCTTAACGGGGGAGGGGTACGAGCAGTACTTC. The rearrangement joins TRBV7-3 to TRBJ2-7, with 7 bases matching TRBD2. The CDR3 spans 14 residues. The V gene's germline CDR1 is SGHTA and CDR2 FQGTGA. Trimming removed 0 bases from V and 4 bases from J; junction bases left unmatched: 3.

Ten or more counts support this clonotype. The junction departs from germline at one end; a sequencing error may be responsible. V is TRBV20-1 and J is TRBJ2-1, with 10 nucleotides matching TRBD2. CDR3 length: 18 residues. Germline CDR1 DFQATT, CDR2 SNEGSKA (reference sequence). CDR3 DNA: TGCAGTGCAAGAGCGGGAGGGCGTAGCAAGAGCTCCTACAATGAGCAGTTCTTC. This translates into CSARAGGRSKSSYNEQFF.

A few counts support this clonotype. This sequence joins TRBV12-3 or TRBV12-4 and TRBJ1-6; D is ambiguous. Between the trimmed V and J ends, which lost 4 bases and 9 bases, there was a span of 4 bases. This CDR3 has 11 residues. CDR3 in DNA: TGTGCCAGCAGTTCCCCTTCACCCCTCCACTTT. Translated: CASSSPSPLHF.

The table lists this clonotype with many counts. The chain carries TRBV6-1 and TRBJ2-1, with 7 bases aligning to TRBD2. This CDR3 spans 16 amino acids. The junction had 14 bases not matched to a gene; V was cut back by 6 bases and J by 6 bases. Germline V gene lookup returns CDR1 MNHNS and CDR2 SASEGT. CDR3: CASRAPFQGGINEQFF. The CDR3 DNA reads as TGTGCCAGCAGGGCACCCTTCCAGGGAGGGATCAATGAGCAGTTCTTC.

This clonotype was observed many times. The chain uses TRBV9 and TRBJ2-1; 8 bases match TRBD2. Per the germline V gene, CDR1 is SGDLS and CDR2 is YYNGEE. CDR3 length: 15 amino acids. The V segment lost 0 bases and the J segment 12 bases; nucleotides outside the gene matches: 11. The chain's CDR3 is CASSVDASGYEVQFF. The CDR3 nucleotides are TGTGCCAGCAGCGTAGATGCTAGCGGGTATGAGGTGCAGTTCTTC.

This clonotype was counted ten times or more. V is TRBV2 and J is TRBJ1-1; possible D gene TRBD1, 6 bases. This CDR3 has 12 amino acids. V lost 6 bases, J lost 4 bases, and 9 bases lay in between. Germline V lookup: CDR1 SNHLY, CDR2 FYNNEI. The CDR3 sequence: CASRGTSTEAFF. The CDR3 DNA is TGTGCCAGCAGGGGGACAAGCACTGAAGCTTTCTTT. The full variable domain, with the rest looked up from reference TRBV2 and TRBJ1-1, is EPEVTQTPSHQVTQMGQEVILRCVPISNHLYFYWYRQILGQKVEFLVSFYNNEISEKSEIFDDQFSVERPDGSNFTLKIRSTKLEDSAMYFCASRGTSTEAFFGQGTRLTVV.